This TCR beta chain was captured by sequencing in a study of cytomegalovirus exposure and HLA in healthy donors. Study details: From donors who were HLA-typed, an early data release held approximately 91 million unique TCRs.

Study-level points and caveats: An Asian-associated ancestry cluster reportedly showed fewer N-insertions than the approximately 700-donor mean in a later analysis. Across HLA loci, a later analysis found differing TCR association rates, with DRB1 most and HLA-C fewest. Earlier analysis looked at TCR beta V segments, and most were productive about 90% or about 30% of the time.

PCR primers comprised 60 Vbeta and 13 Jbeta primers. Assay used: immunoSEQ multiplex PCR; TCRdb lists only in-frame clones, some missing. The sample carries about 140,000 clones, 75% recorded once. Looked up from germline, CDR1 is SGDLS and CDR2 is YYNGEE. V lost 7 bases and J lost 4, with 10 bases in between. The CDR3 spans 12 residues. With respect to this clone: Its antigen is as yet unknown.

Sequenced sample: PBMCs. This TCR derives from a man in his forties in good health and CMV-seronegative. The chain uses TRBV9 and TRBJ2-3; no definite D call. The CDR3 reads CASSLAADTQYF. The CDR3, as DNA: TGTGCCAGCTCTTTGGCGGCAGATACGCAGTATTTT. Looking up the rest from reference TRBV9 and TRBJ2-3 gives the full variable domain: DSGVTQTPKHLITATGQRVTLRCSPRSGDLSVYWYQQSLDQGLQFLIQYYNGEERAKGNILERFSAQQFPDLHSELNLSSLELGDSALYFCASSLAADTQYFGPGTRLTVL.